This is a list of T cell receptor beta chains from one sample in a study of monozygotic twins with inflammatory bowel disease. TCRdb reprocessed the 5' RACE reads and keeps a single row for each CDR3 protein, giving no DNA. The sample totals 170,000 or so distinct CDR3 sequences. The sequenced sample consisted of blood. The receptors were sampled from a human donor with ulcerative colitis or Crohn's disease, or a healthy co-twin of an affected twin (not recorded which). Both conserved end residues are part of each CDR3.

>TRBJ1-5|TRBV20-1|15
CSARDGPGQNQPQHF
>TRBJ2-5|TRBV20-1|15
CSARDPTSGGETQYF
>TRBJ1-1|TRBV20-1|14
CSASQGQGVFEAFF
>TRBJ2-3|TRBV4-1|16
CASSQPDFPSTDTQYF
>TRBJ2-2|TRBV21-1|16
CASSKARGAPCGELFF
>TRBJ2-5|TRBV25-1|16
CASRDYTGTGMETQYF
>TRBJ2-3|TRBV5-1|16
CASSPLAGVSTDTQYF
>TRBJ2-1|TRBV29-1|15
CSVEPGDSPYNEQFF
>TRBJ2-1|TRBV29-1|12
CSGNRDYNEQFF
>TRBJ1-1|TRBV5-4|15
CASSLAQGAGTEAFF
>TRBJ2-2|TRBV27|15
CASSRTSGRAGELFF
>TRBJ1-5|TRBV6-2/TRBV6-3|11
CASSYPTPRHF
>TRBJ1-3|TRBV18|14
CASSPAGYRDTIYF
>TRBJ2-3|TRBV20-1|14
CSARDGRGRDTQYF
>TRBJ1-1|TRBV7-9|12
CASSTMNTEAFF
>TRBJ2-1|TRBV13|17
CASSLGGLAGSYNEQFF
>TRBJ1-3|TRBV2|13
CASQGTLGNTIYF
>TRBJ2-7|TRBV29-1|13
CSVADNLSYEQYF
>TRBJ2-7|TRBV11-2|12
CASTSGPHEQYF
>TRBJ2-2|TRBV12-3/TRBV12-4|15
CASITGTANTGELFF
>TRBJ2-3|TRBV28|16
CASSLYGGYPTDTQYF
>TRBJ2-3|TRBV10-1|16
CASSESAGGETDTQYF
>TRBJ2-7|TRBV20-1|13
CSASLAGGLEQYF
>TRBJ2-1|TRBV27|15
CASSSRLAAWDEQFF
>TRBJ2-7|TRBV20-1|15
CSARDLITGSYEQYF
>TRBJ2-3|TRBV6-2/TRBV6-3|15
CASRATGSTTDTQYF
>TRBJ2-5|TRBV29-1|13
CSVELGLQETQYF
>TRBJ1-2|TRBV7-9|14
CASSPVRSSYGYTF
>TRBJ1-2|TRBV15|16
CATSRGGPRSSNGYTF
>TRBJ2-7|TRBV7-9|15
CASSFYKAQTYEQYF
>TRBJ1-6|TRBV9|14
CASSLGGYNSPLHF
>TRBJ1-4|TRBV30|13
CASGGSRNEKLFF
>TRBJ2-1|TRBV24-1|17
CPTSDFGTSGRYNEQFF
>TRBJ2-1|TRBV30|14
CAWSLGGYANEQFF
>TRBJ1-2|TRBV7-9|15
CASSFPTEGGYGYTF
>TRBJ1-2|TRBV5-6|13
CASSLSGGAGYTF
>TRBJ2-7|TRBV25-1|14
CASSYGTGVYEQYF
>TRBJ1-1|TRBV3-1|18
CASSLLKGGRDMNTEAFF
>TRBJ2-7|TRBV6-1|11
CASRQSNEQYF
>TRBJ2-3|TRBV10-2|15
CASIRDYSSPDTQYF
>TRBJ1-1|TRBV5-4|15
CASSVNGQPNTEAFF
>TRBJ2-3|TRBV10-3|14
CATEGTTSTDTQYF
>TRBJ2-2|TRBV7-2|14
CASSLKGGTGELFF
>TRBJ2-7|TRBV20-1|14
CSAGRDRPRYEQYF
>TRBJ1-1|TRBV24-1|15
CATSDIRDRQTEAFF
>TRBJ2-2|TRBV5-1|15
CASSLAPDSTGELFF
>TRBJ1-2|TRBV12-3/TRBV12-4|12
CASSPSAYGYTF
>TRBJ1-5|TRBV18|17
CASSPSLVWGSNQPQHF
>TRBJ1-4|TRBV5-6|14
CASSSGRRNEKLFF
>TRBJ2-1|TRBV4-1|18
CASSLTQDRPSSYNEQFF
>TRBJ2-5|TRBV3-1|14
CASSLGTVQETQYF
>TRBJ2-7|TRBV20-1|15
CSARDPTGLSYEQYF
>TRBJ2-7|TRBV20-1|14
CSHGIVDRGRQQYF
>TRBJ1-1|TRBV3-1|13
CASSQVGPYEAFF
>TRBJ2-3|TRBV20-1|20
CSARDRGTSGSPRSTDTQYF
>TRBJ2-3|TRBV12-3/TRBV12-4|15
CASSLLTDDTDTQYF
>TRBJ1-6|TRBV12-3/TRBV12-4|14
CASSPEPPFSPLHF
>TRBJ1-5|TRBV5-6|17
CASSFSQGLYSNQPQHF
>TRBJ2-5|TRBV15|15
CATSRGWTGKETQYF
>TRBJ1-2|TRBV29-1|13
CSVEDRTTYGYTF